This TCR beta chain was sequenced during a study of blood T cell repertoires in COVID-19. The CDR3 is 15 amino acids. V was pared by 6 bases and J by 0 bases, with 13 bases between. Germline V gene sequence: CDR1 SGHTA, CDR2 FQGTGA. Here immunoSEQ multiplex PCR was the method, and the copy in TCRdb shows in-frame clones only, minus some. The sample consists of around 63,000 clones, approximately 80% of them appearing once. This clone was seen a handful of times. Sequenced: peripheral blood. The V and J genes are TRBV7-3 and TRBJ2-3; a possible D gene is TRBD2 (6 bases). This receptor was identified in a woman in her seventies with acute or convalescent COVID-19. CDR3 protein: CASRGTDPSTDTQYF. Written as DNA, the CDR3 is TGTGCCAGCAGGGGGACTGACCCTAGCACAGATACGCAGTATTTT.